This passage covers 10 T cell receptor beta chains from one sample sequenced in a study of T cells after posttransplantation cyclophosphamide (dated by TCRdb to the mid-2010s). Explained via the paper, the treatment or condition label denotes: high-dose cyclophosphamide on days +3 and +4 as single-agent GVHD prophylaxis. For conditioning, the PTCy patients got busulfan and fludarabine, then a related or unrelated marrow graft, followed by cyclophosphamide on days +3 and +4. To prepare the library, the immunoSEQ multiplex PCR assay was applied. Held by TCRdb, this immuneACCESS table contains in-frame sequences only and omits some clones. Under half of the omission traces to an unresolved V gene where checked; the cause of the rest is unknown. Present in this sample are some 45,000 clones, around 91% of which were seen just once. The top ten constitute 2% to 3% of the sample. This specimen was PBMCs, taken 62 days after allogeneic stem cell transplant with posttransplant cyclophosphamide. The source of these receptors is a male patient between 60 and 69 years old who received an allogeneic stem cell transplant from a related donor and was CMV-positive. Some T cells may have been brought in with the graft after a transplant.

This sequence joins TRBV2 and TRBJ1-2; D is unresolved. V was cut by 1 base and J by 12 bases, with 12 bases left in between. CDR1 is SNHLY, CDR2 FYNNEI, per germline. CDR3 length: 12 residues. CDR3 DNA sequence: TGTGCCAGCAGTGAAGTAGCAGAAAAGAACACCTTC. It specifies CASSEVAEKNTF.

This clone has a handful of counts. The rearrangement links TRBV11-2 to TRBJ1-1; D is unresolved. The V gene's germline CDR1 is SGHAT and CDR2 FQNNGV. V gave up 6 bases and J gave up 1 base, with 15 bases separating them. This CDR3 region has 15 residues. In DNA, the CDR3 is TGTGCCAGCAGGAAACCGGGAAAAAAGAACACTGAAGCTTTCTTT. Protein product: CASRKPGKKNTEAFF.

This chain connects TRBV25-1 to TRBJ2-2; 7 bases are a match to TRBD1. The CDR3 covers 17 residues. J lost 4 bases, V lost 0 bases, and 8 bases had no gene match. Germline V gives CDR1 MGHDK, CDR2 SYGVNS. CDR3 DNA sequence: TGTGCCAGCAGTGAATACCCGACAGGGAAGAGCACCGGGGAGCTGTTTTTT. This translates into CASSEYPTGKSTGELFF.

CDR3 region: CAAGGQGDTGELFF. In DNA form, the CDR3 reads TGTGCCGCAGGTGGACAGGGAGACACCGGGGAGCTGTTTTTT. The chain couples TRBV19 to TRBJ2-2, with 8 bases lining up with TRBD1. The CDR3 spans 14 residues. Germline assignment: CDR1 LNHDA and CDR2 SQIVND (reference sequence). The V segment lost 11 bases and the J segment 3 bases; nucleotides outside the gene matches: 8.

V is TRBV5-1 and J is TRBJ2-3, with TRBD1 identical over 9 bases. This CDR3 contains 18 residues. Germline loops: CDR1 SGHRS, CDR2 YFSETQ. V shed 1 base, J shed 2 bases, and the junction held 11 bases outside the gene matches. CDR3 protein: CASSLIPVTGGYTDTQYF. CDR3 coding DNA: TGCGCCAGCAGCTTGATTCCCGTGACAGGGGGATACACAGATACGCAGTATTTT.

This clone came up once. The chain carries TRBV5-4 and TRBJ1-2; 8 bases agree with TRBD1. J lost 3 bases, V lost 4 bases, and 11 bases had no gene match. From germline, CDR1 is SGHNT and CDR2 YYREEE (reference sequence). The CDR3 contains 16 residues. The CDR3 loop is CASSTRPGQEHYGYTF. The CDR3 DNA reads as TGTGCCAGCAGCACAAGACCGGGACAGGAACACTATGGCTACACCTTC. The full variable domain, in which reference TRBV5-4 and TRBJ1-2 provide the parts outside the CDR3, is ETGVTQSPTHLIKTRGQQVTLRCSSQSGHNTVSWYQQALGQGPQFIFQYYREEENGRGNFPPRFSGLQFPNYSSELNVNALELDDSALYLCASSTRPGQEHYGYTFGSGTRLTVV.

J is TRBJ2-2 and V is TRBV7-7; D not resolved. V was clipped by 2 bases and J by 1 base, with 11 bases between them. The germline V gene has CDR1 SSHAT and CDR2 FNYEAQ (reference sequence). This CDR3 has 16 amino acids. CDR3: CASSLNSLENTGELFF. CDR3 in DNA: TGTGCCAGCAGCTTAAATAGCCTGGAGAACACCGGGGAGCTGTTTTTT.

The chain couples TRBV6-5 to TRBJ1-1; 7 nucleotides line up with TRBD1. Germline V gene sequence: CDR1 MNHEY, CDR2 SVGAGI. This CDR3 is built from 15 residues. V dropped 6 bases and J dropped 2; count of bases not matched to a gene: 9. In DNA form, the CDR3 reads TGTGCCAGCAGCTACCAGACAGGGCCAAACACTGAAGCTTTCTTT. It specifies CASSYQTGPNTEAFF.

This clone was found once. The genes are TRBV27 and TRBJ1-1; a possible D gene is TRBD1 (5 bases). Deletions cut 1 base from V and 5 bases from J, with 11 bases between. This CDR3 contains 14 residues. Germline V gene data show CDR1 as MNHEY and CDR2 as SMNVEV (reference sequence). CDR3 sequence reads: CASSLFGGRTEAFF. DNA for the CDR3: TGTGCCAGCAGTTTATTCGGGGGGAGGACTGAAGCTTTCTTT.

The rearrangement joins TRBV18 to TRBJ1-4; 8 bases align to TRBD1. The CDR3 is 14 residues long. Trimming removed 6 bases from V and 8 bases from J; junction bases left unmatched: 8. CDR1 and CDR2 from the germline V gene are KGHSH and LQKENI. In nucleotides, the CDR3 is TGTGCCAGCTCCGTGGGACAGGAGTTGGAAAAACTGTTTTTT. Translated, it gives CASSVGQELEKLFF.